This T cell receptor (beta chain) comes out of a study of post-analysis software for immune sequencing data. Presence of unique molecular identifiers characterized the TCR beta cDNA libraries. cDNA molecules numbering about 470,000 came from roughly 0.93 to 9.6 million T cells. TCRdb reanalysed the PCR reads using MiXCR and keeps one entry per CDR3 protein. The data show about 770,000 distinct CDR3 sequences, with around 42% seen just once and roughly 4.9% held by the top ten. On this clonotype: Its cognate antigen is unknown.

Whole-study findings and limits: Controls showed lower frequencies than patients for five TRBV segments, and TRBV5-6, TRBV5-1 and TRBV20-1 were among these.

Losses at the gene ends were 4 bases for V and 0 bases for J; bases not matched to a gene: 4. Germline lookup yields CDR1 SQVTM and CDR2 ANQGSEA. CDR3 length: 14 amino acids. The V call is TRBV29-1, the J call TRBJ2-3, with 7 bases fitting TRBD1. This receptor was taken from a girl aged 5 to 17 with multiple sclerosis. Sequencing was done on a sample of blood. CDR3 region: CSVVGTASTDTQYF. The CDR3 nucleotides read TGCAGCGTTGTCGGGACAGCTAGCACAGATACGCAGTATTTT.